This T cell receptor (beta chain) came from a study of T-cell memory formation after mild COVID-19 (dated by TCRdb to 2020 to 2023). Background for the entire study: TCR sequence clusters from the two donors were found to be largely donor specific. Longitudinal TCRalpha and TCRbeta repertoire sequencing tracked T-cell clones expanding and contracting after mild COVID-19 in a couple of donors. Two young, previously healthy adult volunteers, one female and one male, were included in the cohort.

PBMCs were isolated by Ficoll-Paque density gradient centrifugation. Sequencing was carried out with an Illumina NovaSeq 6000. Using 5'RACE with constant-segment primers, TCRalpha and TCRbeta cDNA libraries were constructed, with sample barcodes and unique molecular identifiers added in the process. RNA was extracted from every sample with Trizol reagent. Library amplification was performed in two PCR steps, and a second sample barcode and Illumina TruSeq adapters were introduced in the second step. The libraries were sequenced on an Illumina NovaSeq using 2 x 150 bp paired-end reads. Regarding the original processing steps: The reads were demultiplexed and collapsed into UMI-guided consensus sequences using migec v1.2.7. Using mixcr v2.1.11, the UMI consensuses were aligned to TRA and TRB V and J templates and assembled into clonotypes. Clonotypes were classified as expanded or contracted when called significant by both edgeR and NoisET, with noise models trained on biological replicates. For edgeR calls, the thresholds were a false discovery rate-adjusted p below 0.01 and a log2 fold-change of 1. PCA with hierarchical clustering of max-normalized trajectories of the 1000 most abundant clonotypes was used as exploratory dynamics analysis. The CD4 or CD8 phenotype of responding clones was assigned using the separately sequenced CD4+ and CD8+ repertoires. TCRdb redid the processing of the public reads, applying fastp at Q25 and MiXCR, and retained in-frame beta chains. Duplicate CDR3 protein sequences are folded into a single record with the most common DNA and genes. TCRdb's processing, not the authors', yielded these V and J calls. The sample table holds 550,000 to 650,000 distinct CDR3 sequences, of which 17% were seen once. About 7.5% of the sample goes to the ten largest clones.

What the authors observed across the whole study: SARS-CoV-2 specificity of the second-wave clones peaking on day 37 was not confirmed. Some responding clones were detected in pre-infection memory, which suggested that pre-existing cross-reactive memory T cells had joined the SARS-CoV-2 response. From day 15 to 85, contracting clones showed balanced CD4/CD8 phenotypes, whereas a second wave of clones that expanded from day 15 to 37 leaned towards CD4+. Only a couple of mild cases were covered in the study, and larger cohorts including severe cases with pre-infection samples were considered necessary. Contracting CD4+ clones were located mainly in the CM and EM memory subsets, whereas CD8+ clones were found to be enriched in EMRA.

The CDR3 sequence holds 11 residues, the cysteine and phenylalanine included. Only the CDR3 region is kept as DNA, spanning 33 bases read in frame from base 1. V lost 6 bases and J lost 5 bases; the stretch between them is 5 bases long. Concerning this clonotype: Its antigen has not been determined. No per-base quality is available; no much larger clone lies one base away.

The sequence joins TRBV12-3 or TRBV12-4 to TRBJ2-1; there is no confident call for the D gene. The TCR originated in an adult woman who had mild COVID-19 (a few samples of this study predate the infection). The sample titles of this study are shuffled in the database, so cell type and time point are left out; the donor was told from shared clones. The sequencing sample was made of PBMCs or a T cell subset sorted from them (not recorded which). The CDR3 region reads CASRSNNEQFF. Read as DNA, the sequence is TGTGCCAGCAGATCCAACAATGAGCAGTTCTTC.